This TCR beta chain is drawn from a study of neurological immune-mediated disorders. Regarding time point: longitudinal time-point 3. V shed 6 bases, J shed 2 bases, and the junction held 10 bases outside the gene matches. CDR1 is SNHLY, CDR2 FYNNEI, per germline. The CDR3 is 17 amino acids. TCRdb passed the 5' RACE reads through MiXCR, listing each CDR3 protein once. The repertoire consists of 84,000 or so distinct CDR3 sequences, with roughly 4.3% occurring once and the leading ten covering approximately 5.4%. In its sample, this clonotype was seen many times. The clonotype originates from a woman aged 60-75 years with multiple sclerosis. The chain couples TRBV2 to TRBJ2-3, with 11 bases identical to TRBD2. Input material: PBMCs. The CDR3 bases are TGTGCCAGCAGCCACACGGGACTAGCGGAGTTCACAGATACGCAGTATTTT. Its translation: CASSHTGLAEFTDTQYF.